Listed here is a single T cell receptor beta chain. Its antigen target is currently unknown. No per-base quality is available; no much larger clone lies one base away. Its CDR3 holds 15 amino acids, cysteine through phenylalanine. Only CDR3 DNA remains: 45 bases, in frame from the first base. CDR1 is given as KGHSH and CDR2 as LQKENI, both from the germline V gene. Trimming leaves V shorter by 4 bases and J shorter by 7 bases, with the junction holding 6 bases beyond the gene matches. Whole blood was collected in K2EDTA tubes by collaborating institutions according to the institutions' own protocols. For TCRbeta analysis, collaborators shipped samples as frozen whole blood, isolated PBMCs, or DNA extracted from either of those sample types. These data come from a study of blood T cell repertoires in COVID-19 (dated by TCRdb to about 2020). Regarding the complete study: Samples from collaborators originated in the United States, Italy and Spain and spanned both the acute and convalescent phases of COVID-19. The dataset comprised deeply sampled blood TCRbeta repertoires from subjects exposed to, actively infected with, or recovered from COVID-19. The repertoires were released in a freely available public database meant as a resource for research on the immune response to SARS-CoV-2. Samples were obtained from the ongoing ImmuneRACE study (first 160 participants) and from roughly 1,300 subjects provided by 6 global collaborators. Sample metadata almost always included a de-identified subject ID, COVID-19 status, age in years and sex. Where available, HLA class I and class II types were obtained from metadata supplied by the sample provider rather than from assay-based typing. The prospective study material was composed of cDNA or gDNA derived from T cells, B-cell-depleted T cells, or PBMCs.

TCRbeta CDR3 regions were amplified from genomic DNA by means of the immunoSEQ Assay, a bias-controlled multiplex PCR. Under the source paper's analysis protocol: The number of nucleated cells in each sample was estimated from the amplification of reference gene primers within the assay. Sequence reads were collapsed and filtered to measure the absolute abundance of every unique TCRbeta CDR3 rearrangement. For each sample, productive Simpson clonality was calculated as the square root of Simpson's diversity index across productive rearrangements. Sourced from immuneACCESS, this table was stored by TCRdb with only in-frame sequences that have V and J called. A share of the clones is absent; for the studies checked, an unresolved V gene accounts for under half, and the remainder has no known explanation. V and J calls and clone size come straight from that table; D and trimming were deduced from the DNA. The sample table shows around 100,000 clones, and more than 80% are seen once. The ten largest account for about 4.8% of the sample.

Broader findings and caveats from the paper: How much clinical and demographic metadata was included differed by source and by participant, and the metadata was provided uncurated.

Material for sequencing was peripheral blood. This TCR derives from a woman in her 50s with acute or convalescent COVID-19. The chain is encoded by TRBV18 joined to TRBJ1-6, and TRBD1 matches 8 of the central bases. The CDR3 corresponds to CASSRGTGVNSPLHF. The DNA sequence is TGTGCCAGCTCACGCGGGACAGGAGTAAATTCACCCCTCCACTTT. Extended through the reference TRBV18 and TRBJ1-6 proteins, this CDR3 yields the full variable domain: NAGVMQNPRHLVRRRGQEARLRCSPMKGHSHVYWYRQLPEEGLKFMVYLQKENIIDESGMPKERFSAEFPKEGPSILRIQQVVRGDSAAYFCASSRGTGVNSPLHFGNGTRLTVT.